This T cell receptor beta chain was found in a study of early T cells in non-severe SARS-CoV-2 infection. Study as a whole: Sequencing used unsorted whole-blood bulk RNA, so chains lack pairing. Points from the study as a whole: Using VDJdb, the matching emphasized anti-spike CD8 responses while missing private and CD4 specificities.

The germline CDR1 and CDR2 sequences are SGHRS and YFSETQ. There are 15 residues in the CDR3. Deletions cut 0 bases from V and 0 bases from J, with 9 bases between. With regard to this clonotype: Its antigen is unknown.

Individually, cDNA molecules had unique molecular identifiers attached to them. Using its own MiXCR run on the 5' RACE reads, TCRdb lists one record per CDR3 protein. The sample lists under 100,000 distinct CDR3 sequences, approximately 10% seen once, with approximately 5.3% in the top ten. Sequenced material: whole blood. V and J are TRBV5-1 and TRBJ2-5; no firm D call. This sequence was found in an adult who was a healthcare worker with PCR-confirmed SARS-CoV-2 infection or an uninfected control (not recorded which). The CDR3 spells CASSLVGRYQETQYF. CDR3 sequence (DNA): TGCGCCAGCAGCTTGGTTGGCAGGTACCAAGAGACCCAGTACTTC.